The 22 T cell receptor beta chains given below trace back to one sample, sequenced in a study of OX40 agonist ivuxolimab in advanced cancers. Data came from immunoSEQ multiplex PCR; TCRdb stores just in-frame clones and leaves some out. The sample lists tens of thousands of clones, roughly nine tenths occurring once. This sample comprised CD4+ or CD8+ T cells sorted from blood, obtained in a trial of the OX40 agonist ivuxolimab. These receptors were obtained from an adult with an advanced solid tumor such as melanoma, head and neck, liver or kidney cancer.

The chain uses TRBV19 and TRBJ1-2, with TRBD1 matching 8 bases. Unmatched junction bases numbered 4, after V lost 3 bases and J lost 1 base. The CDR3 sequence is 15 residues long. Germline CDR1 reads LNHDA; CDR2 reads SQIVND (reference sequence). The CDR3 here is CASSIPQGVNYGYTF. Here the CDR3 DNA reads TGTGCCAGTAGTATCCCACAGGGGGTTAACTATGGCTACACCTTC.

This chain uses TRBV6-5 with TRBJ1-2; D might be TRBD1 (5 bases). The CDR3 spans 14 residues. From germline, CDR1 is MNHEY and CDR2 SVGAGI. Trimming removed 6 bases at V and 4 bases at J, with 15 bases between. The DNA of the CDR3 is TGTGCCAGCAGACCCGGGACGGTCGTCTATGGCTACACCTTC. Translated: CASRPGTVVYGYTF.

This clone has just a few counts. The chain uses TRBV25-1 and TRBJ2-1; possibly TRBD2 for D (6 bases). The CDR3 loop spans 15 amino acids. V gave up 3 bases and J gave up 7 bases, with 16 bases separating them. Germline CDR1 MGHDK, CDR2 SYGVNS. DNA for the CDR3: TGTGCCAGCAGTGATCCACGACGGGGGAGGAATGAGCAGTTCTTC. It specifies CASSDPRRGRNEQFF. The entire variable domain, with the rest obtained from reference TRBV25-1 and TRBJ2-1, is as follows: EADIYQTPRYLVIGTGKKITLECSQTMGHDKMYWYQQDPGMELHLIHYSYGVNSTEKGDLSSESTVSRIRTEHFPLTLESARPSHTSQYLCASSDPRRGRNEQFFGPGTRLTVL.

V is TRBV5-5 and J is TRBJ2-5; D gene ambiguous. This CDR3 spans 13 amino acids. Germline-derived CDR1 and CDR2 are SGHKS and YYEKEE (reference sequence). Trimming removed 4 bases from V and 7 bases from J, with 14 bases in between. Here the CDR3 reads CASSLTTTGTQYF. The CDR3 coding sequence is TGTGCCAGCAGCCTTACGACGACGGGGACCCAGTACTTC.

V gene TRBV5-1 combines with J gene TRBJ2-7; weak D call: TRBD2 (6 bases). Trimming removed 5 bases at V and 3 bases at J, with 15 bases between. The germline V gene has CDR1 SGHRS and CDR2 YFSETQ. The CDR3 is 14 residues long. This CDR3 reads CASSRVGSGYEQYF. CDR3 coding DNA: TGCGCCAGCAGTCGGGTCGGTAGCGGCTACGAGCAGTACTTC.

This clone has just one count. The rearrangement uses TRBV9 and TRBJ2-7, with D hard to call. Between the trimmed V and J ends, which lost 2 bases and 6 bases, there was a span of 15 bases. The CDR3 is 14 residues long. CDR1 is SGDLS and CDR2 is YYNGEE in the germline V gene. CDR3 protein: CASSVFSTPTEQYF. CDR3 in DNA: TGTGCCAGCAGCGTTTTCTCTACGCCCACCGAGCAGTACTTC.

The chain has TRBV7-3 and TRBJ1-1, with 10 nucleotides matching TRBD1. This CDR3 region has 16 residues. V was pared by 7 bases and J by 0 bases, with 8 bases of the junction left unmatched. Germline V gene sequence: CDR1 SGHTA, CDR2 FQGTGA. The CDR3: CASKGQGGSVNTEAFF. The DNA for the CDR3 is TGTGCCAGCAAAGGACAGGGGGGTTCAGTGAACACTGAAGCTTTCTTT.

The rearrangement uses TRBV19 and TRBJ1-1, with D hard to call. The germline V and J ends were trimmed by 7 bases and 0 bases, with 9 bases remaining between them. CDR3 size: 13 residues. From germline, CDR1 is LNHDA and CDR2 SQIVND (reference sequence). Written as DNA, the CDR3 is TGTGCCAGTATAGGGAGAGTGAACACTGAAGCTTTCTTT. Translation gives CASIGRVNTEAFF.

The rearrangement links TRBV7-9 to TRBJ1-1, with D tentatively TRBD1 (6 bases). The CDR3 consists of 14 residues. V lost 5 bases and J 5 bases, leaving 15 bases between the germline ends. From germline, CDR1 is SEHNR and CDR2 FQNEAQ (reference sequence). DNA for the CDR3: TGTGCCAGCAGCCCCCTTACAGGGACGACTGAAGCTTTCTTT. Protein product: CASSPLTGTTEAFF. Filled out from reference TRBV7-9 and TRBJ1-1, the complete variable domain reads DTGVSQNPRHKITKRGQNVTFRCDPISEHNRLYWYRQTLGQGPEFLTYFQNEAQLEKSRLLSDRFSAERPKGSFSTLEIQRTEQGDSAMYLCASSPLTGTTEAFFGQGTRLTVV.

The chain recombines TRBV19 with TRBJ1-4, with D perhaps TRBD1 (5 bases). This CDR3 is built from 15 residues. CDR1 is LNHDA and CDR2 is SQIVND in the germline V gene (reference sequence). The ends were cut back, 4 bases at V and 7 bases at J, with 16 bases in the middle. The CDR3 loop is CASSTSGSWGEKLFF. The CDR3 nucleotides read TGTGCCAGTAGTACTTCAGGGAGCTGGGGTGAAAAACTGTTTTTT.

The genes are TRBV19 and TRBJ2-5; D possibly corresponds to TRBD2 (9 bases). Trimming left V 5 bases short and J 4 bases short, with 14 bases between. This CDR3 contains 14 residues. Germline values: CDR1 LNHDA, CDR2 SQIVND (reference sequence). The CDR3 sequence is CASSLAGTGETQYF. The CDR3 nucleotides read TGTGCCAGTAGTCTAGCGGGGACAGGAGAGACCCAGTACTTC.

Here the CDR3 reads CASSRGITGNSNQPQHF. The CDR3 DNA reads as TGTGCCAGCAGCCGGGGGATAACAGGCAATAGCAATCAGCCCCAGCATTTT. The gene calls are TRBV7-9 and TRBJ1-5; maybe TRBD1 (5 bases). CDR1 is SEHNR, CDR2 FQNEAQ, per germline (reference sequence). Trimming pared 5 bases from V and 0 bases from J, leaving 17 bases between. The CDR3 runs 17 residues.

The chain's CDR3 is CASSSPGPNTEAFF. CDR3 in DNA: TGTGCCAGCAGTTCCCCGGGGCCAAACACTGAAGCTTTCTTT. The rearrangement joins TRBV27 to TRBJ1-1; tentatively, D is TRBD1 (5 bases). The germline V gene has CDR1 MNHEY and CDR2 SMNVEV (reference sequence). The CDR3 extends over 14 amino acids. V lost 4 bases and J 2 bases, leaving 11 bases between the germline ends.

The CDR3 protein is CASSSFRRGARDSSYNEQFF. CDR3 nucleotides: TGTGCCAGCAGCTCCTTCCGGAGAGGCGCCCGGGACAGCTCCTACAATGAGCAGTTCTTC. The chain couples TRBV21-1 to TRBJ2-1; the table names TRBD1, a call not compared with the DNA. TRBV21-1 is annotated as a pseudogene. This CDR3 spans 20 amino acids.

The chain joins TRBV2 to TRBJ1-2; no definite D call. Trimming stripped 3 bases from V and 10 bases from J, with 12 bases between. The germline CDR1 and CDR2 sequences are SNHLY and FYNNEI. The CDR3 runs to 12 residues. CDR3 amino acids: CASSDLSVIYTF. DNA of the CDR3: TGTGCCAGCAGTGATTTGTCAGTCATCTACACCTTC.

This clone was seen a handful of times. The V and J genes are TRBV28 and TRBJ1-1; TRBD1 is a possible D gene (5 bases). Germline CDR1 reads MDHEN; CDR2 reads SYDVKM. The CDR3 extends over 15 amino acids. V was clipped by 4 bases and J by 0 bases, with 12 bases between them. The CDR3 region is CASSYQGRMNTEAFF. CDR3 coding DNA: TGTGCCAGCAGTTATCAGGGCAGAATGAACACTGAAGCTTTCTTT.

This clone was counted only a few times. The chain has TRBV29-1 and TRBJ1-2; perhaps TRBD1 as D (5 bases). Deletions cut 4 bases from V and 4 bases from J, with 16 bases between. CDR3 length: 14 residues. Germline V gene sequence: CDR1 SQVTM, CDR2 ANQGSEA. Here the CDR3 reads CSVALGGGSYGYTF. As DNA, the CDR3 is TGCAGCGTTGCCCTTGGGGGGGGAAGCTATGGCTACACCTTC. The whole variable domain, filled in from reference TRBV29-1 and TRBJ1-2, reads SAVISQKPSRDICQRGTSLTIQCQVDSQVTMMFWYRQQPGQSLTLIATANQGSEATYESGFVIDKFPISRPNLTFSTLTVSNMSPEDSSIYLCSVALGGGSYGYTFGSGTRLTVV.

This sequence joins TRBV7-8 and TRBJ1-3, with D tentatively TRBD1 (6 bases). Looked up from germline, CDR1 is SGHVS and CDR2 is FQNEAQ. This CDR3 has 16 residues. V lost 3 bases and J lost 0, with 12 bases in between. CDR3 nucleotides: TGTGCCAGCAGCTTCGACAGGTCCGGCTCTGGAAACACCATATATTTT. Its protein is CASSFDRSGSGNTIYF.

This rearrangement joins TRBV7-3 to TRBJ2-6; TRBD1 agrees at 9 bases. V shed 5 bases, J shed 2 bases, and the junction held 7 bases outside the gene matches. Looked up from germline, CDR1 is SGHTA and CDR2 is FQGTGA. The CDR3 covers 17 residues. DNA for the CDR3: TGTGCCAGCAGCCCCGGACAGGGGATCCCTGGGGCCAACGTCCTGACTTTC. Protein sequence: CASSPGQGIPGANVLTF.

This clone was recorded only once. The rearrangement joins TRBV15 to TRBJ2-7; 8 nucleotides line up with TRBD1. The length of the CDR3 is 14 residues. The V and J ends lost 2 bases and 5 bases, in that order; junction bases with no gene match: 5. Germline values: CDR1 LNHNV, CDR2 YYDKDF (reference sequence). CDR3 residues: CATSRTSQGDEQYF. CDR3 in DNA: TGTGCCACCAGCAGAACCTCACAGGGGGACGAGCAGTACTTC. The full variable domain, rest sourced from reference TRBV15 and TRBJ2-7, is DAMVIQNPRYQVTQFGKPVTLSCSQTLNHNVMYWYQQKSSQAPKLLFHYYDKDFNNEADTPDNFQSRRPNTSFCFLDIRSPGLGDTAMYLCATSRTSQGDEQYFGPGTRLTVT.

The chain uses TRBV9 and TRBJ2-2; 7 bases line up with TRBD2. The CDR3 covers 15 residues. J gave up 3 bases and V 2 bases, and 4 bases lay outside the gene matches. Germline V gene data show CDR1 as SGDLS and CDR2 as YYNGEE. CDR3 nucleotides: TGTGCCAGCAGCGTGACTAGCTTGGACACCGGGGAGCTGTTTTTT. Translation: CASSVTSLDTGELFF.

The V and J genes are TRBV28 and TRBJ2-7; D remains unclear. The CDR3 has 13 amino acids. Germline assignment: CDR1 MDHEN and CDR2 SYDVKM. Trimming cost V 4 bases and J 6 bases, with 13 bases left between them. The CDR3 sequence: CASSSGLPPEQYF. As DNA, the CDR3 is TGTGCCAGCAGTTCCGGCCTCCCCCCCGAGCAGTACTTC.